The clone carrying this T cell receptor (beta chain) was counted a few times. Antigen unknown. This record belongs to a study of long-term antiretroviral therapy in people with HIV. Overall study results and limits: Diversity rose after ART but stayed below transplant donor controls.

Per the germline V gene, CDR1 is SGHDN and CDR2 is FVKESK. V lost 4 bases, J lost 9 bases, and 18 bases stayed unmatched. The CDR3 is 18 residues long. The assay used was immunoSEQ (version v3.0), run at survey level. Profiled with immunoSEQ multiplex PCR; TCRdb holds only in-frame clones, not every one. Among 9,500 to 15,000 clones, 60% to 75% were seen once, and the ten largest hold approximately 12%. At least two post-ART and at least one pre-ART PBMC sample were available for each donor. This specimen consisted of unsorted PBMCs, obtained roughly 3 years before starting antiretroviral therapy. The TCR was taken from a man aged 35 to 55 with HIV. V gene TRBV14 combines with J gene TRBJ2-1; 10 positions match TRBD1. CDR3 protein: CASSPDLIQDRGSGEQFF. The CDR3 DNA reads TGTGCCAGCAGCCCAGATCTGATTCAGGACAGGGGGTCAGGTGAGCAGTTCTTC.